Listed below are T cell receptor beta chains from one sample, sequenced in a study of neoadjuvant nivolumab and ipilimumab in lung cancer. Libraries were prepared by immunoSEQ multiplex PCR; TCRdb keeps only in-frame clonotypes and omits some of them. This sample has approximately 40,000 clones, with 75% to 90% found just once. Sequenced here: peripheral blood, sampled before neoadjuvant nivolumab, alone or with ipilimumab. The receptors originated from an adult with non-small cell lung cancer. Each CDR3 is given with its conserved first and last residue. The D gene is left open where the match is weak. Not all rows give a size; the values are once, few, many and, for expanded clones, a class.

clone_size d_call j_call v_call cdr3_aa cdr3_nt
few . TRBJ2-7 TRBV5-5 CASSFRQDEQYF TGTGCCAGCAGCTTCCGACAGGACGAGCAGTACTTC
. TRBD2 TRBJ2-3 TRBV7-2 CASSFPLAGAGYTQYF TGTGCCAGCAGCTTCCCTCTAGCGGGAGCTGGCTATACGCAGTATTTT
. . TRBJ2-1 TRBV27 CASRDPTSSSYNEQFF TGTGCCAGCCGAGACCCAACTAGCAGCTCCTACAATGAGCAGTTCTTC
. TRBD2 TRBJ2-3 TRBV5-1 CASSLTGLETDTQYF TGCGCCAGCAGCCTCACGGGACTAGAGACAGATACGCAGTATTTT
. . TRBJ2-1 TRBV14 CASRFQGQFF TGTGCCAGCAGGTTCCAGGGGCAGTTCTTC
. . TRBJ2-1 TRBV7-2 CASSLGDFSHEQFF TGTGCCAGCAGCTTAGGGGACTTCTCCCATGAGCAGTTCTTC
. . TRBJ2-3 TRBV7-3 CASSLGGRYGDTQYF TGTGCCAGCAGCTTAGGCGGGCGTTACGGAGATACGCAGTATTTT
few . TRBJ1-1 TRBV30 CAWSVLGTEAFF TGTGCCTGGAGTGTGTTGGGCACTGAAGCTTTCTTT
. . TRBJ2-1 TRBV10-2 CASRNLQHHEQFF TGCGCCAGCAGGAACCTACAACATCATGAGCAGTTCTTC
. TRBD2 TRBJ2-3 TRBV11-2 CASGTLLSGRGDTQYF TGTGCCAGCGGAACTCTCCTCAGCGGGAGGGGAGATACGCAGTATTTT
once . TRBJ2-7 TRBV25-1 CASSESSRTYEQYF TGTGCCAGCAGTGAATCTAGCAGAACCTACGAGCAGTACTTC
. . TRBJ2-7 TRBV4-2 CASSQDLFAGSYEQYF TGTGCCAGCAGCCAAGATCTTTTTGCAGGGTCCTACGAGCAGTACTTC
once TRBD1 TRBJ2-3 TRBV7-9 CASSLPGQGVGDTQYF TGTGCCAGCAGCTTACCGGGACAGGGAGTAGGAGATACGCAGTATTTT
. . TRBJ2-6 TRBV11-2 CASRNTGGRVFMANVLTF TGTGCCAGCAGGAATACAGGGGGGAGGGTCTTCATGGCCAACGTCCTGACTTTC
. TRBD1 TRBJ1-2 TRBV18 CASSPQGGGANYGYTF TGTGCCAGCTCACCGCAGGGGGGCGGCGCTAACTATGGCTACACCTTC
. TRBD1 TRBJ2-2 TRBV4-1 CASSQTGYATGELFF TGCGCCAGCAGCCAGACAGGGTACGCCACCGGGGAGCTGTTTTTT
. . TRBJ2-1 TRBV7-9 CASSLLPGHSYNEQFF TGTGCCAGCAGCTTACTGCCGGGACACTCCTACAATGAGCAGTTCTTC
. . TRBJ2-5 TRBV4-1 CASSQSPAPADPQETQYF TGCGCCAGCAGCCAATCCCCGGCTCCAGCGGACCCCCAAGAGACCCAGTACTTC
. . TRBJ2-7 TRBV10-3 CAIGSDRSSYEQYF TGTGCCATCGGGTCCGACAGATCCTCCTACGAGCAGTACTTC
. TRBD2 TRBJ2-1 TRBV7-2 CASRAGVYNEQFF TGTGCCAGTAGAGCGGGAGTATACAATGAGCAGTTCTTC
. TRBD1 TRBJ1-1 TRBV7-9 CASSRTGTEAFF TGTGCCAGCAGCCGGACAGGGACTGAAGCTTTCTTT
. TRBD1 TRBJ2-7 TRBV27 CASSWGTGSYEQYF TGTGCCAGCAGTTGGGGGACAGGATCCTACGAGCAGTACTTC
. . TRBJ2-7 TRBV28 CASSSLGYEQYF TGTGCCAGCAGTTCCCTCGGCTACGAGCAGTACTTC
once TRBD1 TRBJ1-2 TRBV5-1 CASSPGQGVYGYTF TGCGCCAGCAGCCCCGGACAGGGCGTCTATGGCTACACCTTC
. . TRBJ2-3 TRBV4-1 CASSQESSLAFGYTQYF TGCGCCAGCAGCCAAGAGTCCTCTCTAGCTTTCGGATATACGCAGTATTTT